Here is one T cell receptor beta chain with its context. This clone appeared a few times. Its recognized antigen is unknown. Base qualities are not at hand, and no much larger clone is one base apart. The library was built by means of the immunoSEQ multiplex PCR assay. For the multiplex PCR, a mixture combining 60 forward primers for TCR Vbeta segments and 13 reverse primers for TCR Jbeta segments was used. Amplification of the CDR3 region of rearranged TCR beta genes was performed with a multiplex PCR assay on genomic DNA. On the Illumina HiSeq System, the amplified TCR beta libraries were sequenced as 87-base-pair reads. As for the original processing: Across the 640 or so repertoires, a later analysis counted some 80 million unique TCR beta chains, 8.5 million to 12 million of which were shared by at least two donors. Raw reads were error-corrected and collapsed into unique sequences with a nearest-neighbor algorithm that merged closely related sequences to remove PCR and sequencing errors. V, D and J gene segments were assigned by aligning CDR3 sequences to IMGT reference sequences. For a sequence to be retained, at least a six-nucleotide match to both a V gene segment and a J gene segment was required. A rearrangement was called productive if the CDR3 had no stop codons and remained in frame with V and J, and every other rearrangement was called non-productive. Following IMGT convention, CDR3 was defined as the stretch from the second conserved V-encoded cysteine up to the conserved J-encoded phenylalanine. In an earlier analysis of some 550 of the donors, sequences lacking an unambiguous match to a single V gene segment were excluded. An earlier analysis of a few hundred of the donors called V segments functional above 56.7% productive rearrangements and segregating when the between-donor standard deviation exceeded 5%. A statistical classification framework was developed to diagnose cytomegalovirus status using the catalog of TCR beta chain sequences. In a later analysis, V and J genes were assigned by comparing TCR nucleotide sequences against IMGT/GENE-DB human TR gene sequences. A later analysis assigned CDR3 sequences and most-parsimonious VDJ recombination scenarios with the TCRdist pipeline. In a later analysis, each TCR beta chain was defined by its CDR3 amino acid sequence together with its V-gene family, and reads lacking a unique V-gene family were excluded. In a later analysis, 450 to 600 highly shared, low-generation-probability nucleotide sequences were removed to address suspected cross-contamination and a sequencing artifact. A later analysis calculated a clonal expansion index for each public chain from normalized within-repertoire ranks of inferred template counts. Generation probabilities in a later analysis came from a VDJ recombination model fitted to out-of-frame rearrangements, and those results were checked against IGoR. A later analysis scored TCR-TCR, TCR-HLA and TCR-CMV co-occurrence with hypergeometric tests, applying a repertoire-size bias correction to TCR pairs. A later analysis estimated false discovery rates by permuting HLA or CMV assignments 20 times. A later analysis grouped co-occurring TCRs with DBSCAN, adding TCRdist sequence similarity when clustering within HLA-allele-positive subsets. For co-occurrence clustering, repertoires with fewer than 30,000 or more than 120,000 public chains were excluded, along with 5 or 6 repertoires with anomalous nucleotide sharing. Entries here come from immuneACCESS through TCRdb and include only in-frame sequences with V and J called. Some clones fail to appear in such tables; in the studies checked, an unresolved V gene covers under half of the shortfall, and the cause of the remainder is unknown. Clonal size and the V and J genes are those of that table, whereas D and trimming came from the DNA. Present in this sample are around 75,000 clones, around 82% of which were seen just once. Around 3.6% of the sample lies in the top ten.

The CDR3 runs 15 amino acids, cysteine and phenylalanine included. Only the CDR3 region is kept as DNA, spanning 45 bases read in frame from base 1. In the germline V gene, CDR1 corresponds to SGDLS and CDR2 to YYNGEE. Trimming costs V 2 bases and J 2 bases, and their ends lie 11 bases apart. The cohort consisted of 650 to 850 healthy bone marrow donors. All cohort members were sampled while nominally healthy, although unrecorded immune exposures were likely present. The donor tested CMV seronegative, placing the donor among the 350 or so seronegative members of the cohort. A peripheral blood sample was collected from each donor, and TCR beta sequencing was performed on peripheral blood mononuclear cells. The Qiagen DNeasy Blood Extraction Kit was used to extract genomic DNA from the blood cell samples. The data were taken from a study of cytomegalovirus exposure and HLA in healthy donors (dated by TCRdb to 2015 to 2018). With regard to the full study: According to an earlier analysis of 587 of the donors, some 180 million T cells yielded 100 million or so unique TCR beta sequences and 250 to 350 Gb of sequence data. Besides the first cohort of 666 subjects, a separate validation cohort made up of 120 different subjects was used. The number of typed donors differed by locus: about 620-640 for A, B, C, DRB1 and DQB1; 500 to 550 for DQA1; some 610 for DPA1; and approximately 450 for DPB1. All discovery cohort repertoires had been generated on a single sequencing platform. An earlier analysis of 587 of the donors used high-throughput TCR beta sequencing to judge whether each TCR beta V gene segment behaved as functional or pseudogenic. Among some 400 genotyped donors of the cohort, an average of about 220,000 unique TCR beta nucleotide sequences was sequenced per donor, of which roughly 18% were non-productive. Genome-wide SNP genotypes for about 55% of the 666 donors were used in a later genetic analysis, which treated that subset as a discovery cohort. HLA typing included class I and class II loci at four-digit resolution. Approximately 300 gigabases of sequencing data and around 90 million unique TCR sequences made up an early release that covered under 750 HLA-typed donors. The aim of the study was to test whether cataloging public T cell receptors could identify signatures of past pathogen exposure. Donor age, sex, ethnicity and CMV serostatus were collected together with the repertoire data. The study profiled the T cell repertoires of hundreds of subjects by immunosequencing and related them to cytomegalovirus serostatus. To study patterns of TCR occurrence, a later analysis re-analyzed previously published TCR beta repertoires from 550 to 800 donors and added high-resolution HLA genotyping. A handful of DR-DQ haplotypes were handled as single units for association and clustering because linkage in the cohort was strong. The genetic ancestry cluster associated with self-reported Caucasian donors included roughly four fifths of the 300 to 450 genotyped donors. Rather than drawing on any new phenotypic data, the later analysis identified candidate immune exposures from TCR beta sequences and the way those sequences occurred across donors. The study combined high-throughput TCR immunosequencing, statistical association of individual TCRs with disease status, and machine learning to predict cytomegalovirus infection status. The paper as a whole reports these results and caveats: Because the 87-base-pair reads could not distinguish some IMGT-functional V segments, including TRBV6-2 and TRBV6-3, those segments were excluded. The presence/absence analyses assumed that sequencing depth was roughly uniform across donors, and that assumption may not be true. Because HLA typing was unavailable for some donors at each locus, only the typed subset was used in association tests. An association between a missense DCLRE1C variant and V-gene and J-gene trimming of TCR beta chains was found in a later genetic analysis and replicated in an independent cohort. Cytomegalovirus status was reported to be diagnosed by the classifier with high specificity and sensitivity in both the original and validation cohorts. A further reported finding was that TCR beta sequences accurately predicted the HLA-A and HLA-B alleles for most subjects in the first cohort. In an earlier analysis of about 600 of the donors, most TCR beta V segments appeared in productive rearrangements about 87% or about 30% of the time, broadly matching IMGT annotations. In a later analysis, around 15,000 TCR beta sequences were associated with specific HLA alleles at a false discovery rate of 0.05. According to the authors, the approach could potentially be generalized to other disease states and immunological phenotypes. Most TCR sequences were observed very rarely across donors, whereas some public TCRs were present in many individuals. Because counts were too low, seventeen rarely observed V segments, including chromosome 9 orphons, were excluded from the earlier analysis of around 590 of the donors. A later genetic analysis reported fewer N-insertions in productive TCRs among donors in an Asian-associated ancestry cluster than the roughly 700-donor mean. Assigning TCR associations to individual alleles was difficult when HLA alleles, especially DR and DQ, strongly co-occurred. Correlated functional status among segregating V segments might be attributable to linkage disequilibrium, but an unknown experimental factor could not be ruled out. A cluster of highly shared sequence variants was judged likely to be a technical artifact of the sequencing pipeline. Compared with equally common non-associated chains, HLA-associated TCR beta chains in a later analysis were more clonally expanded and had lower generation probabilities. This cohort had only TCR beta chains sequenced, and the lack of alpha or paired-chain data limited which features could be detected. For the cohort, immune exposure information was limited to CMV serostatus. In a later analysis, the rate of TCR association differed among HLA loci, with DRB1 alleles having the most associated TCRs and HLA-C alleles having the fewest. Three of the identified cytomegalovirus-associated TCR beta chains were confirmed in vitro to be specific for cytomegalovirus antigens. In the study, about 150 TCR beta chains were listed as associated with cytomegalovirus. A later analysis reported that several top co-occurrence clusters appeared linked to parvovirus B19, influenza, CMV and Epstein-Barr virus. In a later analysis, most CMV-associated TCR beta chains were found to appear HLA-restricted, with HLA associations seemingly driven largely by CMV exposure.

This TCR derives from a middle-aged man in good health and CMV-seronegative. The chain couples TRBV9 to TRBJ1-3; TRBD1 is perhaps the D gene, given 6 matching bases. Sequenced material: PBMCs. The DNA is TGTGCCAGCAGCGTTGAGACAGGAACTGGAAACACCATATATTTT. This encodes CASSVETGTGNTIYF.